These 17 T cell receptor beta chains originate from one sample sequenced in a study of blood T cell repertoires in COVID-19. Clones were read by immunoSEQ multiplex PCR, and TCRdb kept only the in-frame ones, dropping some. Of under 200,000 clones listed, roughly 84% were seen once; the top ten hold roughly 13%. The sample comprised peripheral blood. Receptors were obtained from a man aged 18 to 29 with active or convalescent COVID-19.

The chain has TRBV5-8 and TRBJ1-5; tentative D call: TRBD1 (5 bases). The V end was cut by 3 bases, the J end by 2 bases, with 9 bases between. Germline loops: CDR1 SGHTS, CDR2 YDEGEE. This CDR3 has 14 amino acids. CDR3 sequence reads: CASSSGLGNQPQHF. The CDR3 region has the DNA TGTGCCAGCAGCTCAGGGTTAGGCAATCAGCCCCAGCATTTT. The complete variable domain, with remaining parts taken from reference TRBV5-8 and TRBJ1-5, reads EAGVTQSPTHLIKTRGQQATLRCSPISGHTSVYWYQQALGLGLQFLLWYDEGEERNRGNFPPRFSGRQFPNYSSELNVNALELEDSALYLCASSSGLGNQPQHFGDGTRLSIL.

The chain links TRBV29-1 to TRBJ2-3, with D possibly being TRBD2 (7 bases). The V gene lost 8 bases and the J gene lost 5 bases, with 20 bases spanning the gap. The germline V gene has CDR1 SQVTM and CDR2 ANQGSEA. The CDR3 has 14 residues. The CDR3 DNA follows: TGCAGCTCTTCGAGGGGGGGGCAGGTAGATACGCAGTATTTT. Residues: CSSSRGGQVDTQYF.

The chain is built from TRBV7-2 and TRBJ2-2, with 9 bases fitting TRBD2. The CDR3 totals 15 residues. From germline, CDR1 is SGHTA and CDR2 FQGNSA. The V and J ends lost 1 base and 6 bases, in that order; junction bases with no gene match: 3. CDR3 sequence: CASSLVSGSAGELFF. The CDR3 region has the DNA TGTGCCAGCAGCTTAGTTAGCGGGAGTGCCGGGGAGCTGTTTTTT.

The CDR3 region is CASSYRGPSYEQYF. CDR3 coding DNA: TGTGCCAGCAGTTACAGGGGGCCTTCCTACGAGCAGTACTTC. This chain links TRBV6-6 with TRBJ2-7; 7 nucleotides align to TRBD1. The CDR3 spans 14 residues. The germline V gene encodes CDR1 MNHNY and CDR2 SVGAGI (reference sequence). V shed 2 bases, J shed 1 base, and the junction held 2 bases outside the gene matches.

In its sample, this clone was seen once. J is TRBJ2-2 and V is TRBV9; TRBD1 agrees at 8 bases. The V segment lost 4 bases and the J segment 4 bases; nucleotides outside the gene matches: 9. CDR3 length: 16 residues. The germline V gene encodes CDR1 SGDLS and CDR2 YYNGEE. This CDR3 is CASSPRTGPFTGELFF. CDR3 nucleotide sequence: TGTGCCAGCAGCCCCCGGACAGGGCCTTTCACCGGGGAGCTGTTTTTT.

The rearrangement uses TRBV7-8 and TRBJ2-1, with TRBD2 as a possible D gene (6 bases). This CDR3 spans 15 amino acids. Germline V gene lookup returns CDR1 SGHVS and CDR2 FQNEAQ. Trimming took off 5 bases at V and 5 bases at J, with 16 bases between the two ends. The CDR3 DNA reads as TGTGCCAGCAGCCCCAGCGGGTCCCACGACAATGAGCAGTTCTTC. It encodes CASSPSGSHDNEQFF.

The chain joins TRBV11-3 to TRBJ2-1; TRBD2 agrees at 12 bases. The V gene's germline CDR1 is SGHNT and CDR2 YENEEA. Unmatched junction bases numbered 6, after V lost 5 bases and J lost 4 bases. The CDR3 length is 16 residues. The CDR3 region is CASSHSLAGGYNEQFF. The CDR3 coding sequence is TGTGCCAGCAGCCACTCCCTAGCGGGGGGGTACAATGAGCAGTTCTTC.

This clone was found a few times. The CDR3 DNA reads TGCGCCAGCAGCTGGCTAGCGGGCGCGTTCGCCCAAGAGACCCAGTACTTC. It codes for CASSWLAGAFAQETQYF. The chain uses TRBV5-1 and TRBJ2-5; 8 nucleotides agree with TRBD2. The germline CDR1 and CDR2 sequences are SGHRS and YFSETQ. Germline trimming cut 3 bases from V and 1 base from J; bases unmatched to any gene: 11. This CDR3 has 17 amino acids.

This chain connects TRBV7-2 to TRBJ2-7, with D perhaps TRBD1 (7 bases). Germline V gene lookup returns CDR1 SGHTA and CDR2 FQGNSA. This CDR3 spans 15 amino acids. V gave up 5 bases and J gave up 3 bases, with 17 bases separating them. The CDR3 DNA follows: TGTGCCAGCAGCGGAGGAAGTCAGGGGGGCTACGAGCAGTACTTC. Its protein product is CASSGGSQGGYEQYF. The entire variable domain, with the rest obtained from reference TRBV7-2 and TRBJ2-7, is as follows: GAGVSQSPSNKVTEKGKDVELRCDPISGHTALYWYRQSLGQGLEFLIYFQGNSAPDKSGLPSDRFSAERTGGSVSTLTIQRTQQEDSAVYLCASSGGSQGGYEQYFGPGTRLTVT.

V usage is TRBV7-8 and J usage is TRBJ1-1, with TRBD1 as a possible D gene (6 bases). V shed 6 bases and J shed 4 bases, with 12 bases lying between them. The germline V gene encodes CDR1 SGHVS and CDR2 FQNEAQ. The length of the CDR3 is 13 residues. Here the CDR3 reads CASRKGGSTEAFF. The CDR3 DNA sequence: TGTGCCAGCAGGAAGGGGGGGAGCACTGAAGCTTTCTTT.

This clone was picked up a small number of times. The V and J genes are TRBV6-5 and TRBJ2-7; 7 nucleotides align to TRBD1. Germline loops: CDR1 MNHEY, CDR2 SVGAGI. The CDR3 has 14 residues. Trimming removed 2 bases from V and 3 bases from J; junction bases left unmatched: 4. The CDR3: CASSYGTVDYEQYF. The DNA for the CDR3 is TGTGCCAGCAGTTACGGGACAGTAGACTACGAGCAGTACTTC.

The chain carries TRBV5-4 and TRBJ2-7; the D is unclear. The V end was cut by 6 bases, the J end by 1 base, with 11 bases between. The length of the CDR3 is 13 residues. Germline V lookup: CDR1 SGHNT, CDR2 YYREEE (reference sequence). This chain's CDR3 is CASTTRGSYEQYF. CDR3 nucleotides: TGTGCCAGCACCACGAGAGGTTCCTACGAGCAGTACTTC.

The rearrangement links TRBV5-4 to TRBJ1-1; TRBD1 matches at 10 bases. The germline CDR1 and CDR2 sequences are SGHNT and YYREEE (reference sequence). This CDR3 contains 16 residues. V dropped 4 bases and J dropped 0; count of bases not matched to a gene: 6. The CDR3, as DNA: TGTGCCAGCAGCCCGGACAGGGGGGGGGTGAACACTGAAGCTTTCTTT. Its translation: CASSPDRGGVNTEAFF. Looking up the rest from reference TRBV5-4 and TRBJ1-1 gives the full variable domain: ETGVTQSPTHLIKTRGQQVTLRCSSQSGHNTVSWYQQALGQGPQFIFQYYREEENGRGNFPPRFSGLQFPNYSSELNVNALELDDSALYLCASSPDRGGVNTEAFFGQGTRLTVV.

The chain recombines TRBV27 with TRBJ2-7; 11 nucleotides agree with TRBD2. The ends lost 6 bases at V and 3 bases at J; junction bases unmatched: 7. Germline V CDR1 and CDR2: MNHEY, SMNVEV (reference sequence). CDR3 length equals 15 residues. The CDR3 DNA is TGTGCCAGCAGCCGGGGAACTAGCGGGAGCTACGAGCAGTACTTC. Its translation: CASSRGTSGSYEQYF.

This rearrangement joins TRBV6-5 to TRBJ1-4; 7 bases are shared with TRBD1. CDR3 length equals 14 residues. The germline V gene encodes CDR1 MNHEY and CDR2 SVGAGI. J was trimmed by 8 bases and V by 5 bases; bases with no gene match: 8. CDR3 sequence: CASSRAGGNEKLFF. The CDR3, as DNA: TGTGCCAGCAGTCGCGCAGGGGGGAACGAAAAACTGTTTTTT.

The rearrangement joins TRBV21-1 to TRBJ1-1. TRBV21-1 corresponds to a pseudogene. The CDR3 has 13 residues. CDR3 nucleotides: TGTGCCGGCTTCATTTTGGGGGGAACTGAAGCTTTCTTT. This encodes CAGFILGGTEAFF.

The rearrangement joins TRBV10-3 to TRBJ2-3; the match to TRBD2 covers 7 bases. Trimming cost V 4 bases and J 4 bases; bases outside gene matches: 5. Germline loops: CDR1 ENHRY, CDR2 SYGVKD. This CDR3 contains 14 residues. This CDR3 is CAISVAGAPDTQYF. CDR3 DNA: TGTGCCATCAGTGTTGCGGGAGCGCCAGATACGCAGTATTTT.